This T cell receptor beta chain was sequenced in a study of cytomegalovirus exposure and HLA in healthy donors. Study observations and caveats: An observed cluster of highly shared sequence variants was recorded as a likely sequencing artifact. Productive status was seen about 87% or about 30% of the time for most TCR beta V segments in an earlier analysis.

V was clipped by 4 bases and J by 0 bases, with 13 bases between them. The CDR3 runs to 15 residues. CDR1 and CDR2 from the germline V gene are SGHRS and YFSETQ. Comments on this clone: Its antigen is unknown.

The PCR had 60 Vbeta and 13 Jbeta primers. The repertoire was sequenced with immunoSEQ multiplex PCR; TCRdb's copy has only in-frame clones and lacks some. The profile shows 70,000 to 95,000 clones, over 70% of them singletons. Material for sequencing was PBMCs. The V gene is TRBV5-1, the J gene TRBJ1-1; D remains ambiguous. The sequence was collected from a male donor in good health and CMV-seronegative. The CDR3 DNA reads TGCGCCAGCAGCCTCCCCTCCCCAGTGAACACTGAAGCTTTCTTT. It translates to CASSLPSPVNTEAFF.